These 2 T cell receptor beta chains came from one sample sequenced in a study of T cells after yellow fever vaccination. TCRdb independently ran MiXCR on the 5' RACE reads; one entry per CDR3 protein. The repertoire holds 150,000 to 200,000 distinct CDR3 sequences, with about a tenth as singletons. The sequencing here drew on CD8+ T cells sorted from PBMCs, taken 45 days after the yellow fever booster vaccination. Every receptor here comes from a man aged 18 to 35 who received the YFV17D yellow fever vaccine.

The genes are TRBV20-1 and TRBJ2-1; no clear D gene. Germline V gives CDR1 DFQATT, CDR2 SNEGSKA (reference sequence). The CDR3 has 13 residues. The V gene lost 1 base and the J gene lost 5 bases, with 9 bases spanning the gap. The CDR3, as DNA: TGCAGTGCTAGAGCGAGAACGAACAATGAGCAGTTCTTC. It encodes CSARARTNNEQFF.

This clonotype was picked up a small number of times. The chain has TRBV12-3 or TRBV12-4 and TRBJ2-5, with 11 bases lining up with TRBD2. This CDR3 has 16 residues. Unmatched junction bases numbered 9, after V lost 4 bases and J lost 5 bases. CDR3 loop: CASSSASGGPGETQYF. The CDR3 DNA sequence: TGTGCCAGCAGTTCCGCTAGCGGGGGGCCGGGTGAGACCCAGTACTTC.